This entry concerns a single TCR beta chain. These data are taken from a study of OX40 agonist ivuxolimab in advanced cancers. TCRdb's copy holds only in-frame clones and misses some; the assay was immunoSEQ multiplex PCR. The sample includes roughly 23,000 clones, approximately 86% of them seen just once. The V and J ends lost 5 bases and 1 base respectively, with 3 bases between them. CDR1 is MDHEN, CDR2 SYDVKM, per germline. The CDR3 is made up of 11 amino acids. The sequenced sample was CD4+ or CD8+ T cells sorted from blood, obtained in a trial of the OX40 agonist ivuxolimab. The source is an adult with an advanced solid tumor such as melanoma, head and neck, liver or kidney cancer. The chain links TRBV28 to TRBJ2-7, with D hard to call. In DNA, the CDR3 is TGTGCCAGCAGTAGTTCCTACGAGCAGTACTTC. Translation gives CASSSSYEQYF.